The rows below give T cell receptor beta chains drawn from one sample of a study of CD8+ T cells in alopecia areata. The repertoire was sequenced with immunoSEQ multiplex PCR; TCRdb's copy has only in-frame clones and lacks some. The sample has under 200,000 clones, less than 70% seen once. The starting material was CD4+ T cells sorted from blood, obtained at week 24, from a patient treated with tofacitinib. Receptor source: a human donor with alopecia areata. CDR3s include the opening cysteine and the closing phenylalanine or tryptophan. The D gene is left open where the match is weak. The listing skips clone size in some rows; elsewhere it reads once, few, many or a size class.

>NA|few|TRBJ2-1|TRBV30
TGTGCCTGGAGTGTCATGGGAGCCTACAATGAGCAGTTCTTC
CAWSVMGAYNEQFF
>TRBD2|once|TRBJ2-5|TRBV4-2
TGTGCCAGCAGCCAAGATCTGGCGGGGGGTAAAGAGACCCAGTACTTC
CASSQDLAGGKETQYF
>NA|NA|TRBJ1-2|TRBV5-1
TGCGCCAGCGGCACTTCCGGCAAGATGGGCTACACCTTC
CASGTSGKMGYTF
>NA|NA|TRBJ1-5|TRBV4-1
TGCGCCAGCAGCCAAGGGACACTTACCAATCAGCCCCAGCATTTT
CASSQGTLTNQPQHF
>NA|NA|TRBJ1-5|TRBV19
TGTGCCAGTAGTATTGGTCGTAGGCTTAGCAATCAGCCCCAGCATTTT
CASSIGRRLSNQPQHF
>NA|NA|TRBJ2-7|TRBV29-1
TGCAGCGCCTCGATCGGGGTTTCCTACGAGCAGTACTTC
CSASIGVSYEQYF
>NA|NA|TRBJ2-5|TRBV25-1
TGTGCCAGCAGTCAATTCCAAGAGACCCAGTACTTC
CASSQFQETQYF
>TRBD2|NA|TRBJ2-7|TRBV19
TGTGCCAGTAGCCAAAGGACTAGCGGGACCTACGAGCAGTACTTC
CASSQRTSGTYEQYF
>TRBD1|NA|TRBJ1-6|TRBV6-5
TGTGCCAGCAGTTACCGGGACAGGGAGGGCCCCCTCCACTTT
CASSYRDREGPLHF
>NA|NA|TRBJ2-1|TRBV5-1
TGCGCCAGCAGCTTGGAAGAGGAGCAGGGGCAGTTCTTC
CASSLEEEQGQFF
>NA|NA|TRBJ2-2|TRBV7-2
TGTGCCAGCAGCTTAAACACCGGGGAGCTGTTTTTT
CASSLNTGELFF
>TRBD1|few|TRBJ2-6|TRBV5-1
TGCGCCAGCAGCTTGGGTACAGGGGGCTCTCTCTCTGGGGCCAACGTCCTGACTTTC
CASSLGTGGSLSGANVLTF
>NA|NA|TRBJ1-1|TRBV30
TGTGCCTGGAGTGTAGGTGGCGACACTGAAGCTTTCTTT
CAWSVGGDTEAFF
>NA|NA|TRBJ1-2|TRBV29-1
TGCAGCGTTGGACCGAAAACCTATGGCTACACCTTC
CSVGPKTYGYTF
>NA|NA|TRBJ1-5|TRBV7-9
TGTGCCAGCAGCGAGCCGGGGGCTGAGCAGCCCCAGCATTTT
CASSEPGAEQPQHF
>NA|NA|TRBJ2-2|TRBV19
TGTGCCAGTAAGAGGACAGAGAACACCGGGGAGCTGTTTTTT
CASKRTENTGELFF
>NA|NA|TRBJ1-5|TRBV19
TGTGCCAGTAGTATTGGGGGCGGGGGATCCGGCAATCAGCCCCAGCATTTT
CASSIGGGGSGNQPQHF
>NA|few|TRBJ1-2|TRBV29-1
TGCAGCGTTGACGGCTACACCTTC
CSVDGYTF
>NA|NA|TRBJ1-1|TRBV29-1
TGCAGCGTTGAAGTCGCAGGGTCGCTGACTGAAGCTTTCTTT
CSVEVAGSLTEAFF
>NA|few|TRBJ2-1|TRBV6-5
TGTGCCAGCAGTTACTCAATATGGAGGAATGAGCAGTTCTTC
CASSYSIWRNEQFF
>NA|NA|TRBJ1-2|TRBV29-1
TGCAGCGTCGGCAGGGAGGTCGTCTACACCTTC
CSVGREVVYTF
>NA|NA|TRBJ1-2|TRBV6-6
TGTGCCAGCAGTTCCCCCGGCGAGATCTATGGCTACACCTTC
CASSSPGEIYGYTF
>NA|NA|TRBJ2-7|TRBV5-1
TGCGCCAGCAGAATTGAGTATAAGGCCTACGAGCAGTACTTC
CASRIEYKAYEQYF
>NA|NA|TRBJ2-7|TRBV5-1
TGCGCCAGCAGCCCGGAGCTTCTATCGGGCGAGCAGTACTTC
CASSPELLSGEQYF
>NA|NA|TRBJ2-3|TRBV7-2
TGTGCCAGCATCCTCAGGGGGGGGACAGATACGCAGTATTTT
CASILRGGTDTQYF
>NA|NA|TRBJ2-7|TRBV18
TGTGCCAGCTCACCGGGTTCATGGGACGAGCAGTACTTC
CASSPGSWDEQYF
>TRBD2|NA|TRBJ2-1|TRBV11-2
TGTGCCAGCAGCTTAGGTCGGACTAGCGGGGGAAGGGGATACAATGAGCAGTTCTTC
CASSLGRTSGGRGYNEQFF
>TRBD1|NA|TRBJ2-7|TRBV5-4
TGTGCCAGCAGCCCACCTTGGACAGGGGATCCCCTAAACTACGAGCAGTACTTC
CASSPPWTGDPLNYEQYF
>NA|NA|TRBJ2-7|TRBV29-1
TGCAGCGTTGACGAGCAGGGCCAGGGCCACGAGCAGTACTTC
CSVDEQGQGHEQYF
>NA|NA|TRBJ2-5|TRBV29-1
TGCAGCGTCGGTATTGGAGAAGAGACCCAGTACTTC
CSVGIGEETQYF